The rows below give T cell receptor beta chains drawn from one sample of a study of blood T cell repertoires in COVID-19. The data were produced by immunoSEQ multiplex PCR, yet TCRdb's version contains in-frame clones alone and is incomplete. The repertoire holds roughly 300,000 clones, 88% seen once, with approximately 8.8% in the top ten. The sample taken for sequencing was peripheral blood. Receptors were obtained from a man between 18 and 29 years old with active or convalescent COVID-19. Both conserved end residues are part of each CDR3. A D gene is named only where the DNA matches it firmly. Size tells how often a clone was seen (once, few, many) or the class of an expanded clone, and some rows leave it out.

CDR3 protein: CASSDSKRGDYEQYF
CDR3 DNA: TGTGCCAGCAGTGATTCTAAGCGGGGGGACTACGAGCAGTACTTC
J gene: TRBJ2-7
V gene: TRBV25-1
CDR3 length: 15
D gene: TRBD2
clone size: -

CDR3 protein: CSAANRNYGYTF
CDR3 DNA: TGCAGCGCCGCAAACAGAAACTATGGCTACACCTTC
J gene: TRBJ1-2
V gene: TRBV29-1
CDR3 length: 12
D gene: -
clone size: few

CDR3 protein: CASSLVDGGDTQYF
CDR3 DNA: TGTGCCAGCAGCTTAGTTGACGGAGGAGACACCCAGTACTTC
J gene: TRBJ2-5
V gene: TRBV7-9
CDR3 length: 14
D gene: -
clone size: -

CDR3 protein: CASSMKSGGYNTEAFF
CDR3 DNA: TGTGCCAGTAGTATGAAGTCAGGGGGATACAACACTGAAGCTTTCTTT
J gene: TRBJ1-1
V gene: TRBV19
CDR3 length: 16
D gene: TRBD1
clone size: -

CDR3 protein: CASESMGGFTGELFF
CDR3 DNA: TGCGCCAGCGAATCGATGGGGGGATTCACCGGGGAGCTGTTTTTT
J gene: TRBJ2-2
V gene: TRBV5-1
CDR3 length: 15
D gene: -
clone size: -

CDR3 protein: CASSQGGSYGYTF
CDR3 DNA: TGTGCCAGCAGCCAAGGCGGATCCTATGGCTACACCTTC
J gene: TRBJ1-2
V gene: TRBV3-1/TRBV3-2
CDR3 length: 13
D gene: -
clone size: few

CDR3 protein: CASRDSANSAFF
CDR3 DNA: TGTGCCAGCAGGGACTCGGCTAACTCAGCTTTCTTT
J gene: TRBJ1-1
V gene: TRBV12-3/TRBV12-4
CDR3 length: 12
D gene: -
clone size: -

CDR3 protein: CASRRQGARDTEAFF
CDR3 DNA: TGTGCCAGCAGGAGACAGGGGGCAAGGGACACTGAAGCTTTCTTT
J gene: TRBJ1-1
V gene: TRBV27
CDR3 length: 15
D gene: TRBD1
clone size: -

CDR3 protein: CASSMGTGVRYGQPQHF
CDR3 DNA: TGTGCCAGTAGTATGGGTACAGGGGTAAGGTATGGTCAGCCCCAGCATTTT
J gene: TRBJ1-5
V gene: TRBV19
CDR3 length: 17
D gene: TRBD1
clone size: -

CDR3 protein: CASSEASRTIEKLFF
CDR3 DNA: TGTGCCAGCAGTGAAGCATCACGTACTATTGAAAAACTGTTTTTT
J gene: TRBJ1-4
V gene: TRBV2
CDR3 length: 15
D gene: -
clone size: -

CDR3 protein: CASRSNRGVYEQYF
CDR3 DNA: TGTGCCAGCAGGAGTAACAGGGGTGTTTACGAGCAGTACTTC
J gene: TRBJ2-7
V gene: TRBV6-5
CDR3 length: 14
D gene: TRBD1
clone size: -

CDR3 protein: CATTGTTNYGYTF
CDR3 DNA: TGTGCCACCACCGGGACAACTAACTATGGCTACACCTTC
J gene: TRBJ1-2
V gene: TRBV10-3
CDR3 length: 13
D gene: -
clone size: -

CDR3 protein: CSVDDRVRTEAFF
CDR3 DNA: TGCAGCGTTGATGACAGGGTGAGGACTGAAGCTTTCTTT
J gene: TRBJ1-1
V gene: TRBV29-1
CDR3 length: 13
D gene: TRBD1
clone size: -

CDR3 protein: CASSPTTYYGYTF
CDR3 DNA: TGTGCCAGCAGCCCTACGACATACTATGGCTACACCTTC
J gene: TRBJ1-2
V gene: TRBV11-2
CDR3 length: 13
D gene: -
clone size: -

CDR3 protein: CASGLQRGAGLKGEQYF
CDR3 DNA: TGTGCTAGTGGTTTGCAACGGGGAGCGGGCCTAAAGGGCGAGCAGTACTTC
J gene: TRBJ2-7
V gene: TRBV12-5
CDR3 length: 17
D gene: -
clone size: many

CDR3 protein: CASSKFSGSYEQYF
CDR3 DNA: TGTGCCAGTAGTAAGTTCTCGGGGTCCTACGAGCAGTACTTC
J gene: TRBJ2-7
V gene: TRBV19
CDR3 length: 14
D gene: -
clone size: -

CDR3 protein: CASSFALGQRNTEAFF
CDR3 DNA: TGTGCCAGCAGCTTTGCTCTTGGGCAAAGGAACACTGAAGCTTTCTTT
J gene: TRBJ1-1
V gene: TRBV13
CDR3 length: 16
D gene: -
clone size: -

CDR3 protein: CASSWGQGKNSPLHF
CDR3 DNA: TGCGCCAGCAGCTGGGGACAGGGGAAGAATTCACCCCTCCACTTT
J gene: TRBJ1-6
V gene: TRBV5-1
CDR3 length: 15
D gene: TRBD1
clone size: -

CDR3 protein: CASSIPTRLAGGPGQNTGELFF
CDR3 DNA: TGTGCCAGTAGTATCCCCACTAGACTAGCGGGGGGCCCAGGACAAAACACCGGGGAGCTGTTTTTT
J gene: TRBJ2-2
V gene: TRBV19
CDR3 length: 22
D gene: TRBD2
clone size: -

CDR3 protein: CASSREVRTDTQYF
CDR3 DNA: TGTGCCAGTAGCAGGGAAGTTCGCACAGATACGCAGTATTTT
J gene: TRBJ2-3
V gene: TRBV19
CDR3 length: 14
D gene: -
clone size: -

CDR3 protein: CASSPHLGSGGASSTDTQYF
CDR3 DNA: TGTGCCAGCAGCCCTCACCTTGGTAGCGGGGGGGCTAGTAGCACAGATACGCAGTATTTT
J gene: TRBJ2-3
V gene: TRBV3-1/TRBV3-2
CDR3 length: 20
D gene: TRBD2
clone size: -

CDR3 protein: CASSRQPPRTLQGDEQYF
CDR3 DNA: TGTGCCAGCAGCCGACAACCCCCGAGGACACTACAAGGGGACGAGCAGTACTTC
J gene: TRBJ2-7
V gene: TRBV27
CDR3 length: 18
D gene: -
clone size: -

CDR3 protein: CASSFGQPNEQFF
CDR3 DNA: TGTGCCAGCAGTTTTGGACAGCCCAATGAGCAGTTCTTC
J gene: TRBJ2-1
V gene: TRBV12-3/TRBV12-4
CDR3 length: 13
D gene: -
clone size: -

CDR3 protein: CASSVSAANYGYTF
CDR3 DNA: TGCGCCAGCAGTGTTTCAGCGGCTAACTATGGCTACACCTTC
J gene: TRBJ1-2
V gene: TRBV5-1
CDR3 length: 14
D gene: -
clone size: -